This TCR beta chain was sequenced during a study of blood T cell repertoires in COVID-19. Study details: Sources were T cells, B-cell-depleted T cells, or PBMCs; the material itself was cDNA or gDNA.

TCRdb's copy holds only in-frame clones and misses some; the assay was immunoSEQ multiplex PCR. The table has roughly 200,000 clones, 85% to 90% seen once. Material for sequencing was peripheral blood. This sequence was found in a man aged 55-75 years who had recovered from COVID-19.

This chain's CDR3 is CASSRLDRVAEKLFF. CDR3 bases: TGTGCCAGCAGCCGGTTGGACAGGGTGGCTGAAAAACTGTTTTTT. The chain couples TRBV3-1 (or the pseudogene TRBV3-2) to TRBJ1-4, with 8 bases matching TRBD1. The CDR3 consists of 15 residues. Germline lookup yields CDR1 LGHDT and CDR2 YNNKEL (reference sequence). After removal of 4 bases from V and 7 bases from J, the junction contained 8 bases not matched to a gene.